The 31 T cell receptor beta chains listed next were all sequenced from one sample in a study of Ad26.COV2.S vaccination and SARS-CoV-2 variants. Sequenced by immunoSEQ multiplex PCR; TCRdb stores in-frame clones only, minus some. The sample records 350,000 to 400,000 clones, roughly 90% being singletons. Treatment given: over 15 received Ad26.COV2.S at low or high dose, single or two shots; 5 received placebo; per-sample allocation not given. Sampling took place 63 days after the first vaccine or placebo injection. The sample consisted of peripheral blood, taken in a trial of Ad26.COV2.S vaccine versus placebo. Receptors originate from a person aged 18-65 years who received the Ad26.COV2.S COVID-19 vaccine or a placebo.

This chain joins TRBV11-1 and TRBJ2-2, with a weak D call TRBD2 (6 bases). The V end lost 5 bases, the J end lost 4 bases, and 14 bases lay between the germline ends. Germline V gene data show CDR1 as SGHAT and CDR2 as FQDESV (reference sequence). The CDR3 contains 15 residues. The CDR3 DNA reads as TGTGCCAGCAGCCTTTTCGGGAGTGGCACCGGGGAGCTGTTTTTT. Its translation: CASSLFGSGTGELFF.

The V call is TRBV21-1, the J call TRBJ2-1; whether TRBD2, the table's D call, matches the DNA was not checked. TRBV21-1 is designated a pseudogene. The CDR3 is made up of 19 amino acids. This CDR3 reads CASSKEGRTSGNTYNEQFF. CDR3 bases: TGTGCCAGCAGCAAAGAGGGTCGGACTAGCGGGAACACTTACAATGAGCAGTTCTTC.

V and J are TRBV3-1 (or the pseudogene TRBV3-2) and TRBJ1-1, with unresolved D. V lost 3 bases, J lost 7 bases, and 15 bases lay in between. The V gene's germline CDR1 is LGHDT and CDR2 YNNKEL (reference sequence). The length of the CDR3 is 14 residues. CDR3 in DNA: TGTGCCAGCAGCCAGGGGAGAGGGCTGAGTGAAGCTTTCTTT. Its translation is CASSQGRGLSEAFF.

The J gene is TRBJ2-1, the V gene TRBV29-1; maybe TRBD2 (6 bases). Trimming removed 7 bases at V and 4 bases at J, with 8 bases between. This CDR3 is 11 amino acids long. Germline-derived CDR1 and CDR2 are SQVTM and ANQGSEA. CDR3 sequence (DNA): TGCAGCGCCCGGGGGTACAATGAGCAGTTCTTC. It translates to CSARGYNEQFF.

J is TRBJ2-3 and V is TRBV19; D unclear. This CDR3 region has 13 residues. Germline CDR1 reads LNHDA; CDR2 reads SQIVND (reference sequence). V was pared by 1 base and J by 1 base, with 3 bases between. The CDR3 loop is CASSIGGTDTQYF. In DNA, the CDR3 is TGTGCCAGTAGTATAGGAGGCACAGATACGCAGTATTTT.

In this sample, this clone turned up once. This chain links TRBV30 with TRBJ2-5; the D gene is possibly TRBD1 (6 bases). The CDR3 sequence is 13 residues long. The V gene lost 2 bases and the J gene lost 4 bases, with 11 bases spanning the gap. Germline CDR1 is GTSNPN and CDR2 is SVGIG (reference sequence). In DNA form, the CDR3 reads TGTGCCTGGAGTAGGGGGATGGCAGAGACCCAGTACTTC. Translated, it gives CAWSRGMAETQYF.

The gene calls are TRBV30 and TRBJ2-7, with unresolved D. V dropped 2 bases and J dropped 0 bases, with 11 bases sitting between them. Germline V gene sequence: CDR1 GTSNPN, CDR2 SVGIG (reference sequence). This CDR3 has 14 amino acids. In nucleotides, the CDR3 is TGTGCCTGGAGTCAGGACGCCAGCTCCTACGAGCAGTACTTC. This encodes CAWSQDASSYEQYF. Drawing the rest from reference TRBV30 and TRBJ2-7, the complete variable domain is SQTIHQWPATLVQPVGSPLSLECTVEGTSNPNLYWYRQAAGRGLQLLFYSVGIGQISSEVPQNLSASRPQDRQFILSSKKLLLSDSGFYLCAWSQDASSYEQYFGPGTRLTVT.

The genes are TRBV12-3 or TRBV12-4 and TRBJ2-2, with D hard to call. This CDR3 has 11 residues. Trimming pared 6 bases from V and 9 bases from J, leaving 8 bases between. CDR3 coding DNA: TGTGCCAGCAGCTCTCTCTGGGAGCTGTTTTTT. This gives the protein CASSSLWELFF.

This rearrangement joins TRBV5-1 to TRBJ1-4, with D maybe TRBD1 (6 bases). The length of the CDR3 is 14 residues. Germline CDR1 is SGHRS and CDR2 is YFSETQ. Trimming left V 1 base short and J 5 bases short, with 9 bases between. The CDR3 loop is CASSLTGKNEKLFF. The DNA of the CDR3 is TGCGCCAGCAGCTTGACAGGGAAGAATGAAAAACTGTTTTTT.

V gene TRBV24-1 combines with J gene TRBJ2-1, with D unclear. The germline V gene encodes CDR1 KGHDR and CDR2 SFDVKD. With 6 bases removed from V and 1 base from J, the gap between germline ends came to 6 bases. The CDR3 length is 13 residues. CDR3 DNA: TGTGCCACCAGTTTGGAATCCTACAATGAGCAGTTCTTC. Residues: CATSLESYNEQFF.

Here the CDR3 reads CASSLTSRLSGTQYF. In DNA form, the CDR3 reads TGTGCCAGCAGTTTAACTTCCCGACTTTCAGGGACGCAGTATTTT. V is TRBV28 and J is TRBJ2-3; TRBD1 is a possible D gene (5 bases). The CDR3 covers 15 residues. From germline, CDR1 is MDHEN and CDR2 SYDVKM. V was pared by 2 bases and J by 9 bases, with 18 bases between. Using reference TRBV28 and TRBJ2-3 for the parts outside the CDR3, the full variable domain is DVKVTQSSRYLVKRTGEKVFLECVQDMDHENMFWYRQDPGLGLRLIYFSYDVKMKEKGDIPEGYSVSREKKERFSLILESASTNQTSMYLCASSLTSRLSGTQYFGPGTRLTVL.

The chain couples TRBV28 to TRBJ2-5; D gene uncertain. CDR1 is MDHEN and CDR2 is SYDVKM in the germline V gene. CDR3 length: 15 amino acids. The germline V and J ends were trimmed by 7 bases and 1 base, with 16 bases remaining between them. CDR3 in DNA: TGTGCCAGCACACCATCCGAAGGGTTCCAAGAGACCCAGTACTTC. This translates into CASTPSEGFQETQYF.

The V and J genes are TRBV2 and TRBJ1-1, with D hard to call. V was clipped by 2 bases and J by 1 base, with 11 bases between them. Germline V gives CDR1 SNHLY, CDR2 FYNNEI. The CDR3 has 15 amino acids. The CDR3 coding sequence is TGTGCCAGCAGTGAAACCGTCTGGGGGAACACTGAAGCTTTCTTT. It codes for CASSETVWGNTEAFF.

The V gene is TRBV7-9, the J gene TRBJ2-1; D call uncertain. V lost 0 bases and J 4 bases, leaving 7 bases between the germline ends. The CDR3 covers 14 residues. Germline loops: CDR1 SEHNR, CDR2 FQNEAQ (reference sequence). CDR3 protein: CASSLASTYNEQFF. For the CDR3, the DNA is TGTGCCAGCAGCTTAGCAAGTACTTACAATGAGCAGTTCTTC.

V usage is TRBV6-5 and J usage is TRBJ2-1, with unresolved D. The CDR3 is 15 residues long. In germline, CDR1 is MNHEY, CDR2 SVGAGI. Trimming took off 6 bases at V and 0 bases at J, with 12 bases between the two ends. This CDR3 reads CASSRTWSSYNEQFF. The CDR3 DNA reads as TGTGCCAGCAGCCGAACCTGGAGCTCCTACAATGAGCAGTTCTTC.

The chain carries TRBV28 and TRBJ1-1; maybe TRBD1 (5 bases). Germline V lookup: CDR1 MDHEN, CDR2 SYDVKM. Trimming left V 7 bases short and J 5 bases short, with 23 bases between. CDR3 size: 16 residues. The CDR3 DNA reads TGTGCCAGCACCTCGCTCAATTCCGGACGGGGGACTGAAGCTTTCTTT. This codes for CASTSLNSGRGTEAFF.

The chain links TRBV30 to TRBJ2-2, with a possible D match to TRBD1 (5 bases). CDR1 is GTSNPN, CDR2 SVGIG, per germline (reference sequence). The CDR3 sequence is 13 residues long. The V end was cut by 0 bases, the J end by 7 bases, with 9 bases between. The CDR3, as DNA: TGTGCCTGGAGTGTAGGGGTCAACGGGGAGCTGTTTTTT. This encodes CAWSVGVNGELFF.

The chain joins TRBV5-1 to TRBJ2-2, with a weak D call TRBD2 (5 bases). CDR3 length: 15 residues. Trimming stripped 3 bases from V and 3 bases from J, with 12 bases between. Per germline, CDR1 SGHRS and CDR2 YFSETQ. The CDR3 here is CASSWQDWDTGELFF. For the CDR3, the DNA is TGCGCCAGCAGCTGGCAGGACTGGGACACCGGGGAGCTGTTTTTT.

The rearrangement uses TRBV30 and TRBJ2-3; D perhaps matches TRBD1 (6 bases). CDR1 and CDR2 (germline): GTSNPN, SVGIG (reference sequence). Trimming left V 0 bases short and J 7 bases short, with 8 bases between. The CDR3 is made up of 12 amino acids. CDR3 amino acids: CAWSVDSHTQYF. Here the CDR3 DNA reads TGTGCCTGGAGTGTGGACAGCCATACGCAGTATTTT.

V usage is TRBV11-2 and J usage is TRBJ2-1; D not resolved. Germline V gene lookup returns CDR1 SGHAT and CDR2 FQNNGV. Trimming stripped 2 bases from V and 7 bases from J, with 15 bases between. The length of the CDR3 is 15 residues. CDR3 coding DNA: TGTGCCAGCAGCTTAAATCCGCAGAAGATTAATGAGCAGTTCTTC. Protein sequence: CASSLNPQKINEQFF.

This clone was picked up a small number of times. The chain combines TRBV11-3 with TRBJ2-7; D possibly corresponds to TRBD2 (7 bases). V lost 5 bases, J lost 1 base, and 21 bases lay in between. The CDR3 has 17 residues. The germline V gene has CDR1 SGHNT and CDR2 YENEEA. This CDR3 is CASSRSPRGAGSYEQYF. Here the CDR3 DNA reads TGTGCCAGCAGCCGCAGCCCCCGGGGGGCCGGATCCTACGAGCAGTACTTC. The variable domain in full, completed from reference TRBV11-3 and TRBJ2-7, reads EAGVVQSPRYKIIEKKQPVAFWCNPISGHNTLYWYLQNLGQGPELLIRYENEEAVDDSQLPKDRFSAERLKGVDSTLKIQPAELGDSAVYLCASSRSPRGAGSYEQYFGPGTRLTVT.

The chain combines TRBV19 with TRBJ2-4, with TRBD1 matching over 7 bases. The CDR3 sequence is 16 residues long. V gave up 5 bases and J gave up 0 bases; unmatched junction bases: 7. From germline, CDR1 is LNHDA and CDR2 SQIVND (reference sequence). CDR3 nucleotides: TGTGCCAGTAGTCCACGGGACAGAATAGCCAAAAACATTCAGTACTTC. This codes for CASSPRDRIAKNIQYF. Full variable domain (outside the CDR3, taken from reference TRBV19 and TRBJ2-4): DGGITQSPKYLFRKEGQNVTLSCEQNLNHDAMYWYRQDPGQGLRLIYYSQIVNDFQKGDIAEGYSVSREKKESFPLTVTSAQKNPTAFYLCASSPRDRIAKNIQYFGAGTRLSVL.

In nucleotides, the CDR3 is TGCGCCAGCAGCCAAACCGACAGTGAAGCTTTCTTT. It encodes CASSQTDSEAFF. The rearrangement links TRBV5-1 to TRBJ1-1, with D perhaps TRBD1 (5 bases). Germline V gene data show CDR1 as SGHRS and CDR2 as YFSETQ. V was trimmed by 4 bases and J by 7 bases, leaving 11 bases between them. The CDR3 loop spans 12 amino acids. Together with reference TRBV5-1 and TRBJ1-1, the CDR3 gives the full variable domain: KAGVTQTPRYLIKTRGQQVTLSCSPISGHRSVSWYQQTPGQGLQFLFEYFSETQRNKGNFPGRFSGRQFSNSRSEMNVSTLELGDSALYLCASSQTDSEAFFGQGTRLTVV.

The rearrangement joins TRBV19 to TRBJ1-1, with TRBD1 identical over 8 bases. This CDR3 has 14 residues. CDR1 is LNHDA and CDR2 is SQIVND in the germline V gene (reference sequence). V was pared by 5 bases and J by 6 bases, with 8 bases of the junction left unmatched. The CDR3 sequence is CASSPTGAGPEAFF. The CDR3 nucleotides are TGTGCCAGTAGTCCGACAGGGGCCGGCCCTGAAGCTTTCTTT.

The rearrangement joins TRBV5-1 to TRBJ1-2; D is unclear. This CDR3 has 13 residues. The V end was cut by 4 bases, the J end by 3 bases, with 10 bases between. The V gene's germline CDR1 is SGHRS and CDR2 YFSETQ. DNA of the CDR3: TGCGCCAGCAGCGGCACTGTAGACTATGGCTACACCTTC. It specifies CASSGTVDYGYTF.

V usage is TRBV7-9 and J usage is TRBJ1-1; D is ambiguous. The CDR3 is 15 amino acids. V was clipped by 3 bases and J by 1 base, with 12 bases between them. Per germline, CDR1 SEHNR and CDR2 FQNEAQ (reference sequence). CDR3 residues: CASSFVGHKNTEAFF. CDR3 DNA: TGTGCCAGCAGCTTTGTCGGGCACAAGAACACTGAAGCTTTCTTT.

V and J are TRBV5-8 and TRBJ2-4; 7 bases align to TRBD2. The ends lost 3 bases at V and 9 bases at J; junction bases unmatched: 3. The CDR3 contains 12 residues. Germline V gene sequence: CDR1 SGHTS, CDR2 YDEGEE. The CDR3 sequence is CASSYGEGIQYF. Here the CDR3 DNA reads TGTGCCAGCAGCTACGGGGAGGGCATTCAGTACTTC.

The chain carries TRBV5-1 and TRBJ2-1; a possible D gene is TRBD2 (6 bases). CDR1 and CDR2 (germline): SGHRS, YFSETQ. Trimming took 2 bases from V and 5 from J, leaving 20 bases between them. The CDR3 loop spans 17 amino acids. In DNA form, the CDR3 reads TGCGCCAGCAGCTTCCGAAGAGCGGGCCCTCCTAACAATGAGCAGTTCTTC. It is translated as CASSFRRAGPPNNEQFF. Variable domain in full (rest from reference TRBV5-1 and TRBJ2-1): KAGVTQTPRYLIKTRGQQVTLSCSPISGHRSVSWYQQTPGQGLQFLFEYFSETQRNKGNFPGRFSGRQFSNSRSEMNVSTLELGDSALYLCASSFRRAGPPNNEQFFGPGTRLTVL.

This clone appeared a single time. The V gene is TRBV7-2, the J gene TRBJ2-2, with TRBD2 identical over 9 bases. Trimming at V came to 1 base and at J to 1 base, leaving 7 bases not matched to a gene. This CDR3 is built from 18 residues. CDR1 SGHTA and CDR2 FQGNSA come from the germline V gene. The CDR3 reads CASSLVSLAGLNTGELFF. CDR3 DNA sequence: TGTGCCAGCAGCTTAGTGAGTCTAGCGGGGCTGAACACCGGGGAGCTGTTTTTT.

This chain connects TRBV6-1 to TRBJ2-7; 13 bases match TRBD2. The J segment lost 4 bases and the V segment lost 4 bases, leaving 7 bases of the junction unmatched. CDR1 and CDR2 from the germline V gene are MNHNS and SASEGT. The CDR3 sequence is 16 residues long. CDR3 loop: CASSAPRTSGSYEQYF. CDR3 in DNA: TGTGCCAGCAGTGCACCACGGACTAGCGGGAGTTACGAGCAGTACTTC.

As to this clone: Other DNA sequences in this specimen translate into the identical CDR3. This chain links TRBV5-1 with TRBJ2-7; D call uncertain. The CDR3 is 13 amino acids. Trimming removed 0 bases at V and 1 base at J, with 5 bases between. CDR1 is SGHRS, CDR2 YFSETQ, per germline. The CDR3 DNA reads as TGCGCCAGCAGCTTGGAGGGTTCCTACGAGCAGTACTTC. Protein sequence: CASSLEGSYEQYF.